These T cell receptor beta chains were read from a single sample in a study of human T cells and chemical hapten exposure. TCRdb fed the RACE reads into MiXCR, producing one record per CDR3 protein. The sample records around 74,000 distinct CDR3 sequences, 30% to 35% being singletons. Sequencing used whole blood, obtained in connection with sensitization to the hapten diphenylcyclopropenone (DPC). All receptors derive from a man in his forties with alopecia areata. Some clones in this sample may be carry-over from other donors' samples. The CDR3 runs from the conserved cysteine through the conserved F or W. The order of the fields is clone size, V gene, D gene, J gene, CDR3 DNA, CDR3 protein. The D gene is left open where the match is weak. Some rows mark clone size as missing; the rest say once, few, many or name a class of expanded clone.

>.|TRBV2|.|TRBJ2-6
TGTGCCAGCACCTCTGGGGCCAACGTCCTGACTTTC
CASTSGANVLTF
>few|TRBV28|.|TRBJ2-2
TGTGCCAGCACCCTAGGGAGATCGAACACCGGGGAGCTGTTTTTT
CASTLGRSNTGELFF
>few|TRBV27|.|TRBJ2-1
TGTGCCAGCAATCCTGGTGGGTCCTACAATGAGCAGTTCTTC
CASNPGGSYNEQFF
>few|TRBV6-2/TRBV6-3|TRBD2|TRBJ2-3
TGTGCCAGCAGTCCCCCCGGTAGCTTGCGGGAGAGGAATACGCAGTATTTT
CASSPPGSLRERNTQYF
>few|TRBV6-5|.|TRBJ1-1
TGTGCCAGCACCCCTTCACGCGGGGCGAACACTGAAGCTTTCTTT
CASTPSRGANTEAFF
>many|TRBV28|TRBD1|TRBJ2-4
TGTGCCAGCAGCCAGGGGACAGATTCGGGGAAAAACATTCAGTACTTC
CASSQGTDSGKNIQYF
>.|TRBV7-2|.|TRBJ1-1
TGTGCCAGCAGCCAGGTACTGAACACTGAAGCTTTCTTT
CASSQVLNTEAFF
>few|TRBV27|.|TRBJ2-7
TGTGCCAGCAGTTTCCCCGACAGGCCCCACGAGCAGTACTTC
CASSFPDRPHEQYF
>few|TRBV12-3/TRBV12-4|.|TRBJ2-7
TGTGCCAGCAACAGAGGGTTGGGGTCCTACGAGCAGTACTTC
CASNRGLGSYEQYF
>.|TRBV4-2|TRBD2|TRBJ2-5
TGTGCCAGCAGCCCCAGCGGGGGGTTTCAAGAGACCCAGTACTTC
CASSPSGGFQETQYF
>.|TRBV6-2/TRBV6-3|TRBD2|TRBJ2-1
TGTGCCAGCAGTCTAGCGGCGAGTTGGGACAATGAGCAGTTCTTC
CASSLAASWDNEQFF
>few|TRBV6-5|TRBD2|TRBJ2-1
TGTGCCAGCAGTGCGCGGACTAGCGGGATCAATGAGCAGTTCTTC
CASSARTSGINEQFF
>few|TRBV28|.|TRBJ1-1
TGTGCCAGCAGTCGAGGACCGAGTATGAACACTGAAGCTTTCTTT
CASSRGPSMNTEAFF
>.|TRBV9|.|TRBJ2-7
TGTGCCAGCAGCGGACCTAACTACGAGCAGTACTTC
CASSGPNYEQYF
>.|TRBV18|.|TRBJ2-7
TGTGCCAGCTCACCCCTCCCAGCGGGTGGACTCTACGAGCAGTACTTC
CASSPLPAGGLYEQYF
>few|TRBV20-1|.|TRBJ2-3
TGCAGTGCTCAGGCCCGCAACACAGATACGCAGTATTTT
CSAQARNTDTQYF
>.|TRBV28|.|TRBJ2-1
TGTGCCAGCAGCGATTTTGGGGTTTATGGGGAGGCCGCCTACAATGAGCAGTTCTTC
CASSDFGVYGEAAYNEQFF
>.|TRBV28|TRBD2|TRBJ2-7
TGTGCCAGCAGTTTAGGACTAGCGGGAGCGCTTTACGAGGAGCAGTACTTC
CASSLGLAGALYEEQYF
>.|TRBV3-1|.|TRBJ1-2
TGTGCCAGCAAGGACGGCCCTAACTATGGCTACACCTTC
CASKDGPNYGYTF
>few|TRBV7-2|TRBD2|TRBJ2-1
TGTGCCAGCAGCTTTCTCGGGACTAGCGGGAAGAATGAGCAGTTCTTC
CASSFLGTSGKNEQFF
>few|TRBV24-1|TRBD2|TRBJ2-1
TGTGCCACCAGTGATAAGTCTAGCGGGAGGGGATACAATGAGCAGTTCTTC
CATSDKSSGRGYNEQFF
>many|TRBV29-1|TRBD2|TRBJ2-5
TGCAGCGTTGTCTGGACTAGCGGGAGGATGGAGACCCAGTACTTC
CSVVWTSGRMETQYF
>.|TRBV28|TRBD2|TRBJ2-7
TGTGCCACCATTGAGACTAGCGCCCCTTACGAGCAGTACTTC
CATIETSAPYEQYF
>.|TRBV20-1|.|TRBJ2-3
TGCGGGACGGCCAGAGGGGTCGCCACAGATACGCAGTATTTT
CGTARGVATDTQYF
>.|TRBV3-1|TRBD2|TRBJ2-2
TGTGCCAGCAGCCCCACTAGCGGGGTGAACACCGGGGAGCTGTTTTTT
CASSPTSGVNTGELFF
>few|TRBV12-3/TRBV12-4|.|TRBJ2-7
TGTGCCAGCAGCTTACAGGTAGCAAACGAGCAGTACTTC
CASSLQVANEQYF
>.|TRBV28|TRBD2|TRBJ2-7
TGTGCCAGCAGTTTGGCCGGTCTAGCGGGGACCTACGAGCAGTACTTC
CASSLAGLAGTYEQYF
>few|TRBV7-9|.|TRBJ1-1
TGTGCCAGCAGATCCACAGGACTTGGATTGAACACTGAAGCTTTCTTT
CASRSTGLGLNTEAFF
>.|TRBV5-1|.|TRBJ2-3
TGCGCCACTCGAACAGGGCCCAGCACAGATACGCAGTATTTT
CATRTGPSTDTQYF
>few|TRBV12-3/TRBV12-4|TRBD1|TRBJ1-5
TGTGCCAGCAGTCCGTCTGGGACAGGGACCCTACTGCGTAGCAATCAGCCCCAGCATTTT
CASSPSGTGTLLRSNQPQHF
>.|TRBV12-3/TRBV12-4|TRBD1|TRBJ1-5
TGTGCCAGCAGTTTCGCCGGGACAGGGATTCAGCCCCAGCATTTT
CASSFAGTGIQPQHF
>.|TRBV6-1|TRBD2|TRBJ2-3
TGTGCCAGCAGCGGAGCGGGAGCCGGCACAGATACGCAGTATTTT
CASSGAGAGTDTQYF
>few|TRBV11-2|.|TRBJ2-7
TGTGCCAGCAGCTTAGTCCCAGGCGGGGAGTACTTC
CASSLVPGGEYF
>.|TRBV6-2/TRBV6-3|.|TRBJ2-6
TGTGCCAGCATCCGGGGTCAACCACTCTCTGGGGCCAACGTCCTGACTTTC
CASIRGQPLSGANVLTF
>.|TRBV20-1|TRBD1|TRBJ2-2
TGCAGTGCTAGTGGCGGACAGGGGGCCGGGGAGCTGTTTTTT
CSASGGQGAGELFF
>.|TRBV24-1|TRBD2|TRBJ2-1
TGTGCCACCAGTGACCTCCCGGGACTAGACCCAAGGAATGAGCAGTTCTTC
CATSDLPGLDPRNEQFF
>.|TRBV3-1|.|TRBJ2-1
TGTGCCAGCAGCCAAGAAGTTGGGTACAATGAGCAGTTCTTC
CASSQEVGYNEQFF
>few|TRBV24-1|TRBD2|TRBJ2-6
TGTGCCACCAGTGATTTTTTAGCGGGCCTCTCTGGGGCCAACGTCCTGACTTTC
CATSDFLAGLSGANVLTF
>.|TRBV27|.|TRBJ2-7
TGTGCCAGCAGGGCCGTCCCAAGGGAGTACGAGCAGTACTTC
CASRAVPREYEQYF
>few|TRBV28|.|TRBJ2-7
TGTGCCAGCAGTCCTGCGCCCTTTACCTACGAGCAGTACTTC
CASSPAPFTYEQYF
>few|TRBV20-1|TRBD2|TRBJ2-1
TGCAGTGCTAGAGACCGGACTAGCGGAGTCCCCTACAATGAGCAGTTCTTC
CSARDRTSGVPYNEQFF
>.|TRBV11-2|.|TRBJ2-6
TGTGCCAGCAGCCCTGGATCGTACTCTGGGGCCAACGTCCTGACTTTC
CASSPGSYSGANVLTF
>.|TRBV28|.|TRBJ2-4
TGTGCCAGCGGGCTGCTAGCCAAAAACATTCAGTACTTC
CASGLLAKNIQYF
>.|TRBV19|TRBD1|TRBJ2-3
TGTGCCAGTAGTATACTGGACAGGAATACAAATACGCAGTATTTT
CASSILDRNTNTQYF
>.|TRBV11-2|TRBD1|TRBJ1-1
TGTGCCAGCAGCCCCCAGACAGGGGCCATGAACACTGAAGCTTTCTTT
CASSPQTGAMNTEAFF
>few|TRBV18|.|TRBJ1-6
TGTGCCAGCTCACTGGACAGAGGGAATTCACCCCTCCACTTT
CASSLDRGNSPLHF
>.|TRBV5-1|.|TRBJ1-4
TGCGCCAGCAGCTTGACAGGGCTCGACGAAAAACTGTTTTTT
CASSLTGLDEKLFF
>few|TRBV28|.|TRBJ2-4
TGTGCCAGCGCCGTTGGCAAAAACATTCAGTACTTC
CASAVGKNIQYF
>few|TRBV4-1|.|TRBJ1-2
TGCGCCAGCAGCCACGCAATTGGGGCAGGCTCCTATGGCTACACCTTC
CASSHAIGAGSYGYTF
>.|TRBV7-9|.|TRBJ2-4
TGTGCCAGCAGCTTAGGTGGGGGAGGCAAAAACATTCAGTACTTC
CASSLGGGGKNIQYF
>few|TRBV24-1|.|TRBJ1-5
TGTGCCACCAGTGATTTGCGGGCTACAAGGGGGCAGCCCCAGCATTTT
CATSDLRATRGQPQHF
>few|TRBV12-3/TRBV12-4|.|TRBJ2-5
TGTGCCAGCACCCTTGGTAGACAGACGTACCAAGAGACCCAGTACTTC
CASTLGRQTYQETQYF